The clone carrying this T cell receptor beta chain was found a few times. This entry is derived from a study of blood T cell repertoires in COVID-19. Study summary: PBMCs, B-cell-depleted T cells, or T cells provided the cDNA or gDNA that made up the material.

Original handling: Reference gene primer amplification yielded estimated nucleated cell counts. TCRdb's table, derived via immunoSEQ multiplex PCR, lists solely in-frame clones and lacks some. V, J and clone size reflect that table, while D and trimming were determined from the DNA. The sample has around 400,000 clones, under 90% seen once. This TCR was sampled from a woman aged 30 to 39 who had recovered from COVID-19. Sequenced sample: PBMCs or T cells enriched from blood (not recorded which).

The CDR3 DNA reads as TGCAGCGCCGCGACGGGAAACACTGAAGCTTTCTTT. Residues: CSAATGNTEAFF. The chain joins TRBV29-1 to TRBJ1-1; no clear D gene. Germline-derived CDR1 and CDR2 are SQVTM and ANQGSEA. V gave up 7 bases and J gave up 2 bases, with 11 bases separating them. This CDR3 has 12 amino acids. The full variable domain, in which reference TRBV29-1 and TRBJ1-1 provide the parts outside the CDR3, is SAVISQKPSRDICQRGTSLTIQCQVDSQVTMMFWYRQQPGQSLTLIATANQGSEATYESGFVIDKFPISRPNLTFSTLTVSNMSPEDSSIYLCSAATGNTEAFFGQGTRLTVV.